The clone carrying this T cell receptor beta chain is labeled medium-sized. Its antigen is not known. Per the study methods: Construction of a distant-metastasis classifier for papillary thyroid cancer relied on CDR3 differences across clinicopathological groups. TCRdb reassembled clones from the PCR reads with MiXCR. These V and J calls are TCRdb output, not the study's own analysis. The data hold fewer than 15,000 clones, with approximately 26% observed a single time. The data derive from a study of metastatic and nonmetastatic thyroid tumors. Study information: Peripheral blood and tumor or nodule samples from malignant and benign thyroid patients were compared. Study-level points and caveats: According to reports, the diversity of TCR beta was significantly higher in malignant thyroid tumors than in benign nodules, and this held in both blood and tumor samples.

Thyroid surgery was preceded by no treatment in any patient. V was trimmed by 6 bases and J by 4 bases, leaving 14 bases between them. The CDR3 runs to 14 residues. The clonotype comes from a female donor with papillary thyroid cancer or a benign thyroid nodule (not recorded which). Some clones in this sample may be carry-over from other donors' samples. The sample comprised tumor tissue. V and J are TRBV12-3 or TRBV12-4 and TRBJ2-3, with D uncertain. The CDR3 DNA sequence: TGTGCCAGCAGCCGCATTCCATTTGCAGATACGCAGTATTTT. It yields the protein CASSRIPFADTQYF.